This T cell receptor beta chain was sequenced in a study of OX40 agonist ivuxolimab in advanced cancers. About the study: Two patients with cutaneous melanoma and one with hepatocellular carcinoma, three in total, showed partial responses. Whole-study findings and limits: Normalized T-cell clonal expansion was also low in a subset of nonresponders. Averaged across samples, CD8+ T cells carried more expanded clones than CD4+ did.

In the case of this clone: The antigen remains unidentified.

Sequencing used immunoSEQ multiplex PCR; TCRdb keeps in-frame clones, though not all of them. The sample contains tens of thousands of clones, 85% of which appear only once. The CDR3 is 14 amino acids. V was shortened by 3 bases and J by 4 bases, with 10 bases between the two germline ends. CDR1 SEHNR and CDR2 FQNEAQ come from the germline V gene (reference sequence). Source: CD4+ or CD8+ T cells sorted from blood, taken in a trial of the OX40 agonist ivuxolimab. This receptor was taken from an adult with an advanced solid tumor such as melanoma, head and neck, liver or kidney cancer. The gene calls are TRBV7-9 and TRBJ1-3, with D hard to call. This CDR3 reads CASSFRAAGNTIYF. CDR3 DNA sequence: TGTGCCAGCAGCTTTAGGGCTGCCGGAAACACCATATATTTT.